Each of the 5 T cell receptor beta chains below was sequenced from the same sample in a study of long-term antiretroviral therapy in people with HIV. Survey level was the resolution at which the v3.0 immunoSEQ assay ran. Measured with immunoSEQ multiplex PCR; TCRdb has only the in-frame clones, and not every one. There are 20,000 to 30,000 clones in the sample; about 86% occur only once, and 15% to 20% lies in the top ten. Sample: unsorted PBMCs, taken at the start of antiretroviral therapy, before treatment. Source of these receptors: a woman under 30 with HIV.

For this clone: Germline is not matched at one junction end, which may reflect a read error. The chain recombines TRBV6-5 with TRBJ1-2; D might be TRBD1 (6 bases). The CDR3 spans 13 residues. CDR1 is MNHEY, CDR2 SVGAGI, per germline. CDR3 coding DNA: TGTGCCAGCAGTTACTCTCGACAGGCCCACCATTACTTC. This gives the protein CASSYSRQAHHYF.

The V gene is TRBV29-1, the J gene TRBJ2-5; D is unresolved. The CDR3 consists of 10 residues. V was shortened by 7 bases and J by 0 bases, with 3 bases between the two germline ends. The germline CDR1 and CDR2 sequences are SQVTM and ANQGSEA. This chain's CDR3 is CSANQETQYF. The CDR3 DNA reads as TGCAGCGCGAACCAAGAGACCCAGTACTTC.

The chain couples TRBV27 to TRBJ2-3; possible D gene TRBD2, 7 bases. The ends were cut back, 3 bases at V and 6 bases at J, with 13 bases in the middle. This CDR3 comprises 14 residues. Germline CDR1 reads MNHEY; CDR2 reads SMNVEV (reference sequence). In DNA, the CDR3 is TGTGCCAGCAGTTTCTTCGGGGGGCACGATACGCAGTATTTT. Amino acid sequence: CASSFFGGHDTQYF.

The J gene is TRBJ2-1, the V gene TRBV19, with D unresolved. The CDR3 sequence is 13 residues long. Deletions cut 4 bases from V and 10 bases from J, with 14 bases between. Germline assignment: CDR1 LNHDA and CDR2 SQIVND (reference sequence). The CDR3 loop is CASSTYTTSEQFF. Written as DNA, the CDR3 is TGTGCCAGTAGTACCTACACGACGTCCGAGCAGTTCTTC.

The chain joins TRBV10-3 to TRBJ2-7; 11 bases match TRBD2. Unmatched junction bases numbered 6, after V lost 0 bases and J lost 5 bases. The CDR3 sequence is 16 residues long. The V gene's germline CDR1 is ENHRY and CDR2 SYGVKD. The CDR3 DNA follows: TGTGCCATCAGTGAGTCCACTAGCGGGAGTATCGACGAGCAGTACTTC. Protein: CAISESTSGSIDEQYF.